One and the same sample provided the 4 T cell receptor beta chains below, sequenced in a study of metastatic and nonmetastatic thyroid tumors. All patients were untreated before thyroid surgery. From the PCR reads, TCRdb re-called clones with MiXCR. The sample comprises about 82,000 clones, 12% of which are singletons, and 7% to 9% rests with the top ten. Sequences were obtained from tumor tissue. The receptors here all came from a female donor with papillary thyroid cancer or a benign thyroid nodule (not recorded which). Some clones in this sample may be carry-over from other donors' samples.

Regarding this clone: The junction departs from the called germline gene at one end, perhaps through a read error. CDR3 nucleotides: TGTGCCAGCAGCTTGGGGGGACCGTCCTACGATCAGTACTTT. It encodes CASSLGGPSYDQYF. The chain recombines TRBV11-2 with TRBJ2-7, with D perhaps matching TRBD2 (6 bases). The CDR3 contains 14 residues. The germline V gene encodes CDR1 SGHAT and CDR2 FQNNGV.

In this sample, this clone turned up a few times. At one of its ends the junction is not consistent with the germline gene, which may arise from a read error. The rearrangement uses TRBV12-3 or TRBV12-4 and TRBJ1-2, with D uncertain. The CDR3 spans 15 residues. The CDR3 loop reads CASSSNLPPYYCYTF. Written as DNA, the CDR3 is TGTGCCAGCAGTTCCAACCTACCGCCATACTATTGCTACACCTTC.

Concerning this clone: Being one base from a much bigger clone, this may be a read error. The chain combines TRBV6-1 with TRBJ1-5; D may be TRBD1 (6 bases). V was clipped by 6 bases and J by 6 bases, with 15 bases between them. CDR1 is MNHNS, CDR2 SASEGT, per germline. The CDR3 runs to 14 residues. CDR3 amino acids: CASRTRWDTQPQHF. The CDR3, as DNA: TGTGCCAGCAGAACACGGTGGGACACTCAGCCCCAGCATTTT.

This clone was seen many times. The chain combines TRBV5-4 with TRBJ1-6; 8 bases agree with TRBD1. V dropped 1 base and J dropped 6; count of bases not matched to a gene: 3. The CDR3 extends over 15 amino acids. Germline lookup yields CDR1 SGHNT and CDR2 YYREEE (reference sequence). In DNA, the CDR3 is TGTGCCAGCAGCTTGTACGGACAGGGTAATTCACCCCTCCACTTT. It is translated as CASSLYGQGNSPLHF.